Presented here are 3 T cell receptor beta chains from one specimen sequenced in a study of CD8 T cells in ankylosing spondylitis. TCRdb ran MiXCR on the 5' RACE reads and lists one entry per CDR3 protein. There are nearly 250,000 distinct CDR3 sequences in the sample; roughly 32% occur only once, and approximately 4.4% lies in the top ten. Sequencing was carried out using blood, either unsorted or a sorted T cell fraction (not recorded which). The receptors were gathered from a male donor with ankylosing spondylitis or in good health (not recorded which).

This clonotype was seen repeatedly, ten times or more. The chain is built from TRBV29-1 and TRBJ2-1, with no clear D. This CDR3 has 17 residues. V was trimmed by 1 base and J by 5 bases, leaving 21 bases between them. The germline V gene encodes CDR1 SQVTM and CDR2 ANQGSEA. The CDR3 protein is CSVEVRRYLITNNEQFF. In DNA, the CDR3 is TGCAGCGTTGAAGTTAGGCGCTACCTAATAACCAACAATGAGCAGTTCTTC.

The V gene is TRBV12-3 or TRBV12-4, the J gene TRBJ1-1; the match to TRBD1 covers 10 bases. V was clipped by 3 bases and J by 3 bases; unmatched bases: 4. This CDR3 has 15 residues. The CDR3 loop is CASSLTGGSDTEAFF. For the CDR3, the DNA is TGTGCCAGCAGTTTGACAGGGGGCTCGGACACTGAAGCTTTCTTT.

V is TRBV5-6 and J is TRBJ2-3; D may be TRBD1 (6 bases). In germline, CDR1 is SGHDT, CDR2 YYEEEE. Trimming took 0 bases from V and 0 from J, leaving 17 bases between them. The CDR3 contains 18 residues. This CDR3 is CASSLVHRQDGSTDTQYF. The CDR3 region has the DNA TGTGCCAGCAGCTTGGTCCACAGACAGGACGGAAGCACAGATACGCAGTATTTT.